The sequence of this T cell receptor (beta chain) was determined in a study of T cells in Graves' hyperthyroidism and ophthalmopathy. Background on the study: At initial diagnosis, before any treatment had begun, peripheral blood was obtained.

This CDR3 contains 14 residues. V was trimmed by 6 bases and J by 3 bases, leaving 13 bases between them. CDR1 is KGHDR and CDR2 is SFDVKD in the germline V gene. This clonotype was recorded at least ten times. TCR beta CDR3 sequences were amplified from RNA transcripts. First-round RT-PCR targeting the TCR CDR3 was performed with the HTBI primer set. Each CDR3 protein is one row after TCRdb ran MiXCR on the multiplex PCR reads. The data show some 460,000 distinct CDR3 sequences, approximately 15% seen once. The source is a young woman with Graves' hyperthyroidism. Material: blood. V and J are TRBV24-1 and TRBJ1-2, with D perhaps matching TRBD1 (5 bases). The CDR3 region has the DNA TGTGCCACCAGTCCCCGGGGGAGTTACTATGGCTACACCTTC. This gives the protein CATSPRGSYYGYTF.